The 21 T cell receptor beta chains below all came from one sample that was sequenced in a study of vaccination effects on CD4 cells after COVID-19. Expansion of antigen-specific CD4+ T cells with viral peptide pools was carried out by the ViraFEST assay before sequencing. CD4+ T cell isolation took place after approximately 11 days of culture. Vaccine recipients, nucleocapsid antibody negative, had no prior SARS-CoV-2 infection. TCRdb keeps only in-frame clones here, not all; method: immunoSEQ multiplex PCR. The sample yields tens of thousands of clones, 65% to 85% seen once. For these TCRs, the target antigens are not known. The sequenced sample was CD4+ T cells from PBMCs cultured with HCoV-OC43 spike peptides, obtained before COVID-19 vaccination. Indicated subset: HCoV-OC43 spike overlapping peptide pool stimulation. Source of these receptors: a human donor who received a COVID-19 vaccine.

The J gene is TRBJ2-1, the V gene TRBV4-1; TRBD2 is a possible D gene (6 bases). CDR1 and CDR2 from the germline V gene are MGHRA and YSYEKL. V gave up 1 base and J gave up 1 base, with 11 bases separating them. CDR3 length equals 16 residues. Here the CDR3 reads CASSQVPGLSYNEQFF. DNA for the CDR3: TGCGCCAGCAGCCAAGTTCCGGGACTGTCCTACAATGAGCAGTTCTTC.

The chain uses TRBV18 and TRBJ2-3; 8 bases agree with TRBD2. Germline lookup yields CDR1 KGHSH and CDR2 LQKENI. Trimming at V came to 3 bases and at J to 1 base, leaving 6 bases not matched to a gene. The CDR3 spans 16 residues. CDR3 protein: CASSPVRGGGTDTQYF. Here the CDR3 DNA reads TGTGCCAGCTCACCCGTTCGGGGGGGCGGCACAGATACGCAGTATTTT.

The J gene is TRBJ1-2, the V gene TRBV2; the match to TRBD1 covers 7 bases. V shed 6 bases, J shed 8 bases, and the junction held 9 bases outside the gene matches. CDR1 and CDR2 from the germline V gene are SNHLY and FYNNEI. The CDR3 runs to 13 residues. The CDR3 loop reads CASSPRQGGGYTF. Here the CDR3 DNA reads TGTGCCAGCAGCCCGAGACAGGGCGGAGGCTACACCTTC.

V is TRBV7-8 and J is TRBJ2-2, with D possibly being TRBD2 (5 bases). Trimming cost V 5 bases and J 5 bases, with 15 bases left between them. The CDR3 has 15 amino acids. Germline V gene lookup returns CDR1 SGHVS and CDR2 FQNEAQ. CDR3 residues: CASSPRLIGTGELFF. The DNA for the CDR3 is TGTGCCAGCAGCCCGCGACTAATTGGGACCGGGGAGCTGTTTTTT.

This sequence joins TRBV18 and TRBJ1-5; 8 bases are shared with TRBD1. The CDR3 is 14 residues long. CDR1 and CDR2 from the germline V gene are KGHSH and LQKENI. Trimming took 3 bases from V and 7 from J; bases not matched to a gene: 5. The CDR3 DNA reads TGTGCCAGCTCACCCGGACAGGGAAAACAGCCCCAGCATTTT. It specifies CASSPGQGKQPQHF.

The CDR3 DNA sequence: TGTGCCAGCAGCCAAGACGCCCGTCTTGTTTCTGAAGCTTTCTTT. Residues: CASSQDARLVSEAFF. The chain carries TRBV14 and TRBJ1-1, with D hard to call. Germline CDR1 reads SGHDN; CDR2 reads FVKESK. The length of the CDR3 is 15 residues. With 0 bases removed from V and 6 bases from J, the gap between germline ends came to 14 bases.

This chain links TRBV28 with TRBJ1-5; TRBD1 is a possible D gene (5 bases). CDR1 and CDR2 (germline): MDHEN, SYDVKM. V lost 5 bases, J lost 7 bases, and 9 bases lay in between. This CDR3 region has 12 residues. CDR3 sequence: CASSPGWQPQHF. CDR3 nucleotides: TGTGCCAGCAGTCCAGGGTGGCAGCCCCAGCATTTT.

The chain recombines TRBV10-2 with TRBJ2-7; 7 nucleotides match TRBD2. Germline V gives CDR1 WSHSY, CDR2 SAAADI. The CDR3 loop spans 14 amino acids. V lost 5 bases, J lost 3 bases, and 7 bases stayed unmatched. DNA for the CDR3: TGCGCCAGCAGTCAGGGTTTAGCGGGCTACGAGCAGTACGTC. This sequence encodes CASSQGLAGYEQYV.

The V call is TRBV6-5, the J call TRBJ2-5; D tentatively fits TRBD1 or TRBD2 (8 bases each). Trimming took 7 bases from V and 4 from J, leaving 16 bases between them. Germline loops: CDR1 MNHEY, CDR2 SVGAGI. CDR3 length: 14 residues. The CDR3 sequence: CASTISGTGETQYF. CDR3 sequence (DNA): TGTGCCAGCACGATTAGCGGGACAGGAGAGACCCAGTACTTC.

The J gene is TRBJ2-5, the V gene TRBV24-1; 7 positions match TRBD1. The V and J ends lost 7 bases and 4 bases, in that order; junction bases with no gene match: 8. The germline gives CDR1 KGHDR, CDR2 SFDVKD. The CDR3 runs 14 residues. The CDR3 DNA is TGTGCCACCAGCCGGGACAGCCTTAGAGAGACCCAGTACTTC. This encodes CATSRDSLRETQYF.

This clone appeared once. The rearrangement links TRBV6-4 to TRBJ1-1; D not certain. Germline loops: CDR1 MRHNA, CDR2 SNTAGT. This CDR3 contains 16 residues. V was clipped by 2 bases and J by 1 base, with 14 bases between them. The DNA for the CDR3 is TGTGCCAGCAGTGACGAGTTAAGGATGTGGAACACTGAAGCTTTCTTT. The encoded protein is CASSDELRMWNTEAFF.

Written as DNA, the CDR3 is TGTGCCAGCAAATCGGACAGGGTCACTGAAGCTTTCTTT. Translation: CASKSDRVTEAFF. The V and J genes are TRBV2 and TRBJ1-1; 8 bases are a match to TRBD1. J lost 4 bases, V lost 7 bases, and 5 bases had no gene match. The germline CDR1 and CDR2 sequences are SNHLY and FYNNEI. CDR3 length: 13 amino acids.

The CDR3 DNA is TGCAGCGTCAACCAGGGGTGGGAGACCCAGTACTTC. Its translation is CSVNQGWETQYF. The chain links TRBV29-1 to TRBJ2-5, with D possibly TRBD1 on 6 matching bases. Trimming shortened V by 6 bases and J by 5 bases, and 13 bases separated the two germline ends. The CDR3 is 12 residues long. The germline V gene encodes CDR1 SQVTM and CDR2 ANQGSEA.

This clone was seen a handful of times. The chain joins TRBV4-1 to TRBJ1-5; 11 bases are shared with TRBD1. The V gene end was trimmed by 0 bases and the J gene end by 3 bases; junction bases not matched to a gene: 10. CDR1 and CDR2 (germline): MGHRA, YSYEKL. The CDR3 is 19 residues long. CDR3 coding DNA: TGCGCCAGCAGCCAAGAAGCCCGGGACAGGGGGGGGGACAATCAGCCCCAGCATTTT. Its translation is CASSQEARDRGGDNQPQHF.

This clone showed up just a few times. The V call is TRBV5-1, the J call TRBJ2-7; 9 bases are shared with TRBD1. The length of the CDR3 is 18 residues. The J segment lost 3 bases and the V segment lost 5 bases, leaving 18 bases of the junction unmatched. Germline V gene lookup returns CDR1 SGHRS and CDR2 YFSETQ. CDR3 nucleotide sequence: TGCGCCAGCAGATACGGACAGGGGCCCGCCAAAATCCTCTACGAGCAGTACGTC. Translating gives CASRYGQGPAKILYEQYV.

This clone was seen a handful of times. J is TRBJ1-5 and V is TRBV6-1; tentatively, D is TRBD1 (5 bases). CDR3 size: 20 residues. V was clipped by 6 bases and J by 5 bases, with 32 bases between them. From germline, CDR1 is MNHNS and CDR2 SASEGT. The CDR3 bases are TGTGCCAGCAGGGAACGGCCCCGGCGACAGCCAACCTCCCGGGATCAGCCCCAGCATTTT. Amino acid sequence: CASRERPRRQPTSRDQPQHF.

The chain carries TRBV7-2 and TRBJ1-4, with D uncertain. The CDR3 totals 16 residues. The germline V gene has CDR1 SGHTA and CDR2 FQGNSA. Trimming stripped 1 base from V and 3 bases from J, with 12 bases between. CDR3 sequence: CASSLGKRAANEKLFF. The CDR3 DNA sequence: TGTGCCAGCAGCTTAGGGAAAAGGGCGGCTAATGAAAAACTGTTTTTT.

This clone has a handful of counts. The V gene is TRBV7-9, the J gene TRBJ1-1; D not certain. CDR1 and CDR2 (germline): SEHNR, FQNEAQ (reference sequence). V was cut by 5 bases and J by 1 base, with 8 bases left in between. The CDR3 contains 13 residues. In nucleotides, the CDR3 is TGTGCCAGCAGCCTCACATCGAACACTGAAGCTTTCTTT. Translation gives CASSLTSNTEAFF.

V gene TRBV3-1 (or the pseudogene TRBV3-2) combines with J gene TRBJ1-3; D not certain. This CDR3 is built from 14 residues. Deletions cut 4 bases from V and 0 bases from J, with 7 bases between. Germline CDR1 is LGHDT and CDR2 is YNNKEL (reference sequence). This CDR3 is CASSPRTSGNTIYF. The CDR3 coding sequence is TGTGCCAGCAGCCCTAGAACCTCTGGAAACACCATATATTTT.

This clone was found a few times. This rearrangement joins TRBV19 to TRBJ1-2, with no clear D. This CDR3 has 14 residues. In germline, CDR1 is LNHDA, CDR2 SQIVND (reference sequence). V lost 1 base and J lost 5, with 11 bases in between. CDR3 in DNA: TGTGCCAGTAGTATAGCTTTCTTGGAGTATGGCTACACCTTC. This sequence encodes CASSIAFLEYGYTF.

This chain links TRBV18 with TRBJ1-5; TRBD1 might be the D (6 bases). This CDR3 is 14 amino acids long. CDR1 and CDR2 from the germline V gene are KGHSH and LQKENI. V was pared by 5 bases and J by 7 bases, with 15 bases between. The CDR3 protein is CASSSVTGSQPQHF. CDR3 in DNA: TGTGCCAGCTCATCCGTGACAGGCTCCCAGCCCCAGCATTTT.